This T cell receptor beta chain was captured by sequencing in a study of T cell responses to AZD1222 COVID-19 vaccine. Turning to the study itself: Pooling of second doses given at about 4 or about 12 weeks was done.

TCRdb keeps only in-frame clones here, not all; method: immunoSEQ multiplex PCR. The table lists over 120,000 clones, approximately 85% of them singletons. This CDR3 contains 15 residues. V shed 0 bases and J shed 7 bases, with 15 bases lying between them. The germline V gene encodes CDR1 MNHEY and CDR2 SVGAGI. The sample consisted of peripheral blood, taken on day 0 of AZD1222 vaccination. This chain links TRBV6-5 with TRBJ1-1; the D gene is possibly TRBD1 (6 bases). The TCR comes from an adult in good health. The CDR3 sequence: CASSYSVGGADEAFF. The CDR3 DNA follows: TGTGCCAGCAGTTACTCCGTGGGGGGCGCGGATGAAGCTTTCTTT.